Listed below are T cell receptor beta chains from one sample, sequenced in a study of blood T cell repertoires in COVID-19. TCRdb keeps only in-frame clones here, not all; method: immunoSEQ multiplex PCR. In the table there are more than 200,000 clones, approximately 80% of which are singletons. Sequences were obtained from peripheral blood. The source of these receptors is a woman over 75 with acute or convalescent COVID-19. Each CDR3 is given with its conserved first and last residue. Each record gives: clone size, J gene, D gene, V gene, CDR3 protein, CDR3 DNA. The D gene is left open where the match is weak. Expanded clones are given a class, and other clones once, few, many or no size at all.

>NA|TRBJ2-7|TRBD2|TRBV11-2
CASSFWTSGNPSSYEQYF
TGTGCCAGCAGCTTCTGGACTAGCGGGAATCCGAGCTCCTACGAGCAGTACTTC
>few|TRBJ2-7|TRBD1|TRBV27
CASSPSRDRSYEQYF
TGTGCCAGCAGTCCGAGCCGGGACAGGTCCTACGAGCAGTACTTC
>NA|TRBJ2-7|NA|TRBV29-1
CSVGPRIGYEQYF
TGCAGCGTTGGGCCGAGAATCGGGTACGAGCAGTACTTC
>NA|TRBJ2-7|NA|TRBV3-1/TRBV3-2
CASSQDAGSYEQYF
TGTGCCAGCAGCCAAGATGCAGGGTCCTACGAGCAGTACTTC
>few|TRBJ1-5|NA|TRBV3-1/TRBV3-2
CASSQDSGYGQPQHF
TGTGCCAGCAGCCAAGACTCAGGGTATGGTCAGCCCCAGCATTTT
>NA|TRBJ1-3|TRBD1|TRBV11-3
CASSYDRGSGNTIYF
TGTGCCAGCAGCTACGACAGGGGCTCTGGAAACACCATATATTTT
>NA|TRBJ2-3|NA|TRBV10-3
CAISEEGGMGDTQYF
TGTGCCATCAGTGAGGAGGGGGGGATGGGAGATACGCAGTATTTT
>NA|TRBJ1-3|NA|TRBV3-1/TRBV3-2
CASSQDGSEVSGNTIYF
TGTGCCAGCAGCCAAGACGGAAGCGAGGTTTCTGGAAACACCATATATTTT
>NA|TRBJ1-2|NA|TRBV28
CASSLWGEANYGYTF
TGTGCCAGCAGTTTATGGGGGGAGGCTAACTATGGCTACACCTTC
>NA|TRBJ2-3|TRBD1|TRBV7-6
CASSPSTGGTDTQYF
TGTGCCAGCAGCCCCTCGACAGGGGGCACAGATACGCAGTATTTT
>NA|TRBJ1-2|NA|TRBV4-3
CASSQEERTAIYGYTF
TGCGCCAGCAGCCAAGAGGAAAGGACAGCGATATATGGCTACACCTTC
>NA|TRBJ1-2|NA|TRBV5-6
CASSFRRGNGYTF
TGTGCCAGCAGCTTTCGACGGGGGAACGGCTACACCTTC
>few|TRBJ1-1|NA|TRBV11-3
CASSLTVNTEAFF
TGTGCCAGCAGCTTAACAGTGAACACTGAAGCTTTCTTT
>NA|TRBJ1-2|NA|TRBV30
CAWSDRDNGYGYTF
TGTGCCTGGAGTGACAGGGATAACGGCTATGGCTACACCTTC
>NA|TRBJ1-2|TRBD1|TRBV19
CASSRDRDYGYTF
TGTGCCAGTAGTAGGGACAGGGACTATGGCTACACCTTC
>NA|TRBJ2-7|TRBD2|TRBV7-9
CASRRETSGSYEQYF
TGTGCCAGCAGGCGGGAGACTAGCGGATCCTACGAGCAGTACTTC
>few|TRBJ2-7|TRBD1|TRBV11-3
CASSFFGQGAGEQYF
TGTGCCAGCAGCTTTTTTGGACAGGGGGCTGGTGAGCAGTACTTC
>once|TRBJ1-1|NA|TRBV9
CASSLDRNTEAFF
TGTGCCAGCAGCTTGGACAGAAACACTGAAGCTTTCTTT
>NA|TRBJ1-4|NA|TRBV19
CASKGAATNEKLFF
TGTGCCAGTAAAGGGGCGGCCACTAATGAAAAACTGTTTTTT
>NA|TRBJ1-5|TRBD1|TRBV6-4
CASSDGTGGSSWVVGNQPQHF
TGTGCCAGCAGTGACGGGACAGGGGGCTCAAGTTGGGTGGTTGGAAATCAGCCCCAGCATTTT
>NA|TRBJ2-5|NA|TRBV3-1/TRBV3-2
CASRSELGSETQYF
TGTGCCAGCAGGTCGGAACTAGGGTCAGAGACCCAGTACTTC
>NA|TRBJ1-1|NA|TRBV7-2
CASSLGLTNTEAFF
TGTGCCAGCAGCTTAGGACTGACGAACACTGAAGCTTTCTTT
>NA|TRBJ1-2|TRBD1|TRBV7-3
CASSLDRETNYGYTF
TGTGCCAGCAGCTTAGACAGGGAGACTAACTATGGCTACACCTTC
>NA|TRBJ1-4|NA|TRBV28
CASSRPNSATNEKLFF
TGTGCCAGCAGCCGACCGAACAGTGCAACTAATGAAAAACTGTTTTTT
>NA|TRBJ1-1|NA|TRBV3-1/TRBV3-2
CASSSNRAEAFF
TGTGCCAGCAGCTCCAACAGGGCTGAAGCTTTCTTT
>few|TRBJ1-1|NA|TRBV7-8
CASSRRVGGNTEAFF
TGTGCCAGCAGCCGAAGGGTGGGGGGGAACACTGAAGCTTTCTTT
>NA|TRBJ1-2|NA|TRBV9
CASRLTYGYTF
TGTGCCAGCAGGTTAACCTACGGCTACACCTTC
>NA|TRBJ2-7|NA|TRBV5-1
CASSLVFAGLAQDEQYF
TGCGCCAGCAGCTTGGTATTTGCGGGTCTTGCCCAGGACGAGCAGTACTTC
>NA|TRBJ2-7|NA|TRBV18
CASSPLQTDEQYF
TGTGCCAGCTCACCACTACAGACGGACGAGCAGTACTTC
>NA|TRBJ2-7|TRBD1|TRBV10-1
CASSEPMSGRGSRLTYEQYF
TGCGCCAGCAGTGAGCCAATGTCAGGCAGGGGGTCCCGGCTGACCTACGAGCAGTACTTC
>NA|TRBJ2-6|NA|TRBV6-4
CASSVRPGSGANVLTF
TGTGCCAGCAGTGTACGCCCGGGGTCCGGGGCCAACGTCCTGACTTTC
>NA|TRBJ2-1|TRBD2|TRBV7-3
CASSSERGGVGEQFF
TGTGCCAGCAGCTCCGAGCGGGGGGGCGTTGGTGAGCAGTTCTTC
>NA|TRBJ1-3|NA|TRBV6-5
CASTMRAGNTIYF
TGTGCCAGCACCATGCGGGCTGGAAACACCATATATTTT